These T cell receptor beta chains were read from a single sample in a study of PD-1 blockade in classical Hodgkin lymphoma. TCRdb's table, derived via immunoSEQ multiplex PCR, lists solely in-frame clones and lacks some. The data contain some 90,000 clones, approximately 91% of them singletons. The sample here was peripheral blood mononuclear cells (PBMCs), taken before the second cycle of nivolumab. Every receptor here comes from a human donor with classical Hodgkin lymphoma. Both conserved end residues are part of each CDR3.

v_call	cdr3_aa
TRBV4-2	CASSQVSANTGELFF
TRBV28	CASSLSLLAGVYEQYF
TRBV4-1	CASSQGDRSLTTEAFF
TRBV28	CASIVAGGPNEQFF
TRBV5-1	CASRLAGGATDTQYF
TRBV5-1	CASSFDGNQPQHF
TRBV28	CASTPAPGVPYEQYF
TRBV10-2	CASSESHNEQFF
TRBV27	CASRIGPNTGELFF
TRBV28	CASSFQDRTNQPQHF
TRBV2	CASSEGLAYIETQYF